This T cell receptor beta chain was sequenced in a study of blood T cells in healthy people across ages. Ten milliliters of peripheral blood were drawn from each donor into EDTA-treated tubes. There are many counts of this clonotype. Germline V gene lookup returns CDR1 SQVTM and CDR2 ANQGSEA. This CDR3 has 11 amino acids. The V end lost 6 bases, the J end lost 1 base, and 7 bases lay between the germline ends. Alongside a J-beta primer mix, a sample-barcoded 5' primer served in a second PCR lasting roughly 6 to 11 cycles. Every cDNA molecule bore a tag from a template-switch adaptor containing 12 random nucleotides. TCRdb re-analysed the 5' RACE reads in MiXCR, keeping a single row per CDR3 protein. This table holds hundreds of thousands of distinct CDR3 sequences, 32% found once.

V gene TRBV29-1 combines with J gene TRBJ2-7, with unresolved D. This TCR derives from a woman aged 80 or older in good health. Material for sequencing was blood. CDR3 DNA: TGCAGCGTCGGTTCGTCCTACGAGCAGTACTTC. Translated: CSVGSSYEQYF.